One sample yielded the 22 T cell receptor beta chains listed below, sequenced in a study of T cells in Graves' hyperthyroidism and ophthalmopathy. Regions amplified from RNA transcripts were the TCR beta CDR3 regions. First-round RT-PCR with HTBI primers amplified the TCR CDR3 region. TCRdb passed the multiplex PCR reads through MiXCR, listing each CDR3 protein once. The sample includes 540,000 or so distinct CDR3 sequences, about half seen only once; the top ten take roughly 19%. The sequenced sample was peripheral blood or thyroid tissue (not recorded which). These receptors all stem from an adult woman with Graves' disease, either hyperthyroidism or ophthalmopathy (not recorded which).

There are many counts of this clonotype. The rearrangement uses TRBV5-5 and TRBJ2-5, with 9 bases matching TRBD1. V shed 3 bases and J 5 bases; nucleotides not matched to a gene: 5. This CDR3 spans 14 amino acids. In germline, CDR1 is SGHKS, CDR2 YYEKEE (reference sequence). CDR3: CASSSDRGGETQYF. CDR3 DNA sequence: TGTGCCAGCAGCTCGGACAGGGGCGGGGAGACCCAGTACTTC. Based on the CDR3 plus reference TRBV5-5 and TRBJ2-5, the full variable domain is DAGVTQSPTHLIKTRGQQVTLRCSPISGHKSVSWYQQVLGQGPQFIFQYYEKEERGRGNFPDRFSARQFPNYSSELNVNALLLGDSALYLCASSSDRGGETQYFGPGTRLLVL.

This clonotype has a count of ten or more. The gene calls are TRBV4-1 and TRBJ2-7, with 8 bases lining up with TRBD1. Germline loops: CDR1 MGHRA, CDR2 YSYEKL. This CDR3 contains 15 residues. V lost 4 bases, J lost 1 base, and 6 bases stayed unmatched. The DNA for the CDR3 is TGCGCCAGCAGCCGACAGGACAGGGCGTCCTACGAGCAGTACTTC. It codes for CASSRQDRASYEQYF.

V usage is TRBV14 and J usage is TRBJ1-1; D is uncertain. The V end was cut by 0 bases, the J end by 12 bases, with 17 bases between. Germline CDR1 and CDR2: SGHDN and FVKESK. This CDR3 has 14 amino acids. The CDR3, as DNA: TGTGCCAGCAGCCAAGAAGTGGTTACATCTCCGACTTTCTTT. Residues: CASSQEVVTSPTFF.

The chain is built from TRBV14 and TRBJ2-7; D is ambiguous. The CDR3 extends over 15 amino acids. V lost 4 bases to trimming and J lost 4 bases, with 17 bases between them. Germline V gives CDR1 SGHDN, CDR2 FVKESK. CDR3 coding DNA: TGTGCCAGCAGCCCCGCCGTCCCCATGTCATACGAGCAGTACTTC. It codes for CASSPAVPMSYEQYF.

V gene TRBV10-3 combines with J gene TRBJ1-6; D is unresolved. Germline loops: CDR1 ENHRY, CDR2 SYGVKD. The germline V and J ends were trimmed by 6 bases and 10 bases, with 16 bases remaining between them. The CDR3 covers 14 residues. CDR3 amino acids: CAIRTPAGDSPLHF. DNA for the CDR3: TGTGCCATCAGGACCCCCGCCGGCGACTCACCCCTCCACTTT.

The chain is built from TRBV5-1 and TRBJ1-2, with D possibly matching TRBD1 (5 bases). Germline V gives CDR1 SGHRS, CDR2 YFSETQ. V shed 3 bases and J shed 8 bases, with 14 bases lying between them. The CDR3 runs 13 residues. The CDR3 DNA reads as TGCGCCAGCAGCTCGTACCAGGGTGACGGCTACACCTTC. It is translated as CASSSYQGDGYTF.

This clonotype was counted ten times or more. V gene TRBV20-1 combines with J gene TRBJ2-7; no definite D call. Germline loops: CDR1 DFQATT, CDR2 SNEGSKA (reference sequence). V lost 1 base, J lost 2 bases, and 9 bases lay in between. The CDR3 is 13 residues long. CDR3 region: CSARGEEPYEQYF. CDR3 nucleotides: TGCAGTGCTAGAGGCGAGGAGCCCTACGAGCAGTACTTC.

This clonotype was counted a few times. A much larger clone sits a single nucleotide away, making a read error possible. The CDR3 DNA reads as TGCAGTACCCAGGCACCTTCCTCCTACGAGCAGTACTTC. Protein sequence: CSTQAPSSYEQYF. The chain is built from TRBV20-1 and TRBJ2-7; D ambiguous. The CDR3 length is 13 residues. Trimming took off 8 bases at V and 0 bases at J, with 14 bases between the two ends. Looked up from germline, CDR1 is DFQATT and CDR2 is SNEGSKA (reference sequence).

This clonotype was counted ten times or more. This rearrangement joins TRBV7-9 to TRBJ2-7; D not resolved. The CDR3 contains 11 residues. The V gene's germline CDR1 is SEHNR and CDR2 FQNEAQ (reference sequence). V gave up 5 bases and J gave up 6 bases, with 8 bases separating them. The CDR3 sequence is CASSPETEQYF. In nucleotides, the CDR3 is TGTGCCAGCAGCCCAGAGACCGAGCAGTACTTC.

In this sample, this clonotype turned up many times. CDR3 loop: CASSEGTGMYTEAFF. CDR3 in DNA: TGTGCCAGCAGTGAAGGAACAGGGATGTACACTGAAGCTTTCTTT. The chain has TRBV6-1 and TRBJ1-1, with D perhaps matching TRBD1 (6 bases). CDR1 and CDR2 from the germline V gene are MNHNS and SASEGT. The CDR3 spans 15 residues. Trimming stripped 1 base from V and 3 bases from J, with 12 bases between.

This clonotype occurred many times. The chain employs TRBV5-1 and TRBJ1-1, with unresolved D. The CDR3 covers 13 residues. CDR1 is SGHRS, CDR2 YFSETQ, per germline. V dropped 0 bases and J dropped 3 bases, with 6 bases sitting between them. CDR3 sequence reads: CASSLGSDTEAFF. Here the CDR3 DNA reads TGCGCCAGCAGCTTGGGGTCCGACACTGAAGCTTTCTTT.

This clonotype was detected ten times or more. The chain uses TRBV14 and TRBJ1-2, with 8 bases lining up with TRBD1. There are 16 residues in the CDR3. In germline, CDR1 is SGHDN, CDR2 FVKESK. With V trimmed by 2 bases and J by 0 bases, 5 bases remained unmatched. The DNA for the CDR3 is TGTGCCAGCAGCCAACTGGGACAGGCTGCTAACTATGGCTACACCTTC. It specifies CASSQLGQAANYGYTF. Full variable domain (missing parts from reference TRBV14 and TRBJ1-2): EAGVTQFPSHSVIEKGQTVTLRCDPISGHDNLYWYRRVMGKEIKFLLHFVKESKQDESGMPNNRFLAERTGGTYSTLKVQPAELEDSGVYFCASSQLGQAANYGYTFGSGTRLTVV.

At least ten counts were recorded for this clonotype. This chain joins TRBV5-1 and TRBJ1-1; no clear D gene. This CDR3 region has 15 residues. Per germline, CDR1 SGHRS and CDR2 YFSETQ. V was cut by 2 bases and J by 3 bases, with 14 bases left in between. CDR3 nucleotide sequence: TGCGCCAGCAGCTTTCGCGGGCGCGGGGACACTGAAGCTTTCTTT. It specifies CASSFRGRGDTEAFF. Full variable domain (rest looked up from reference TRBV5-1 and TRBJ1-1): KAGVTQTPRYLIKTRGQQVTLSCSPISGHRSVSWYQQTPGQGLQFLFEYFSETQRNKGNFPGRFSGRQFSNSRSEMNVSTLELGDSALYLCASSFRGRGDTEAFFGQGTRLTVV.

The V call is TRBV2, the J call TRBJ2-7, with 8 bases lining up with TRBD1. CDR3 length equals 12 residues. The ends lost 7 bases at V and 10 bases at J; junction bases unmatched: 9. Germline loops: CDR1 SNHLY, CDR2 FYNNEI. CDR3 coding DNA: TGTGCCAGCACCACAGGGGGGCAGCGTCAGTACTTC. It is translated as CASTTGGQRQYF.

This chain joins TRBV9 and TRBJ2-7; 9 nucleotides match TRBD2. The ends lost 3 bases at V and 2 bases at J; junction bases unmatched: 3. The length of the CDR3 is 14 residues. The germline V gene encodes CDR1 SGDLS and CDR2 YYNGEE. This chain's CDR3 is CASSASGGTYEQYF. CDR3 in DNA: TGTGCCAGCAGCGCCAGCGGGGGGACCTACGAGCAGTACTTC.

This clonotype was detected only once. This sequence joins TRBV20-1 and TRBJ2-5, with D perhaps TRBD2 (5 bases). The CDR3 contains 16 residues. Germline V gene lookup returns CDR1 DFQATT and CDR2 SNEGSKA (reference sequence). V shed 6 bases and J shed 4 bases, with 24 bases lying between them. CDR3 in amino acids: CSALRGEVTGGETQYF. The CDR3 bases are TGCAGTGCCCTAAGAGGAGAGGTAACTGGAGGAGAGACCCAGTACTTC.

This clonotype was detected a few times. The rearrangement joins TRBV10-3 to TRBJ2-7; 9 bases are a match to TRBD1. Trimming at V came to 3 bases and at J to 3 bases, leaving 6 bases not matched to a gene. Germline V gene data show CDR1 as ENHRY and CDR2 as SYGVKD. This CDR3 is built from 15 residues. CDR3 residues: CAISEPGQGNYEQYF. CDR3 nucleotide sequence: TGTGCCATCAGTGAACCGGGACAGGGTAACTACGAGCAGTACTTC.

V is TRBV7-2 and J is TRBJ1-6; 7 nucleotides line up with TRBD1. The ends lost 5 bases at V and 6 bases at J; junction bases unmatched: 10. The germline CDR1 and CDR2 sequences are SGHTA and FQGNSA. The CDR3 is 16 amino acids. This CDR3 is CASSQAPGQLNSPLHF. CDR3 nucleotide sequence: TGTGCCAGCAGCCAAGCACCGGGACAGCTTAATTCACCCCTCCACTTT.

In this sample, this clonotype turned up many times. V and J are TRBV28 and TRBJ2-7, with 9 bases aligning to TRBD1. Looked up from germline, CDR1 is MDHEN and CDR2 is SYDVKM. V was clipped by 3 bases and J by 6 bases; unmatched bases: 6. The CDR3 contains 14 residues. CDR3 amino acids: CASSFRTGAPEQYF. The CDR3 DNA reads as TGTGCCAGCAGTTTCAGGACAGGGGCGCCCGAGCAGTACTTC.

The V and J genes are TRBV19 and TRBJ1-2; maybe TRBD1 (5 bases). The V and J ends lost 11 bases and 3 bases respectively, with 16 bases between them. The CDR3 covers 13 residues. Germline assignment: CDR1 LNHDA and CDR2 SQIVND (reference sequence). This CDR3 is CASWGKEDYGYTF. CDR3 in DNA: TGTGCCTCCTGGGGGAAGGAGGACTATGGCTACACCTTC.

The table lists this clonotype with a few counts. Here the CDR3 DNA reads TGTGCCACCAGCCCAGGGGAGCACGGACCCCAGCATTTT. Amino acids: CATSPGEHGPQHF. V gene TRBV15 combines with J gene TRBJ1-5; a possible D gene is TRBD1 (6 bases). CDR3 size: 13 residues. Germline CDR1 reads LNHNV; CDR2 reads YYDKDF (reference sequence). Trimming removed 5 bases from V and 10 bases from J, with 15 bases in between.

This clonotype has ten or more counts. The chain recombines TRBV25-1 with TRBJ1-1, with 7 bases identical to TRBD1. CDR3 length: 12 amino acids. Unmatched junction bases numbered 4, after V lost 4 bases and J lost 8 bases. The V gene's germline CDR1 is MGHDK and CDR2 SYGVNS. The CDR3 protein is CASSVYRGEAFF. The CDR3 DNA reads TGTGCCAGCAGTGTATACAGGGGAGAAGCTTTCTTT.